This T cell receptor (beta chain) originates from a study of CD8+ T cells in alopecia areata (dated by TCRdb to the late 2010s). About the full investigation: The treated patients took part in an open-label pilot trial in which moderate-to-severe alopecia areata was treated with oral tofacitinib at 5 to 10 mg twice daily. Scalp clonality was compared among normal scalp (n=4), patchy alopecia areata scalp (n=8), and alopecia totalis/universalis scalp (n=8). Biopsies were taken from tofacitinib-treated patients at baseline and again at 4 and 24 weeks into treatment, and several of those patients also had a later scalp biopsy. To study T cell clonal expansion in alopecia areata, the researchers applied high-throughput TCRbeta sequencing to both the C3H/HeJ mouse model and human patients. TCRbeta CDR3 regions were amplified by immunoSEQ multiplex PCR with 35 Vbeta forward and 13 Jbeta reverse primers. Patients stayed on tofacitinib for 6 to 18 months and then had 6 months of follow-up off drug so that delayed response and recurrence could be assessed. In humans, TCRbeta sequencing was performed on scalp tissue and on sorted CD4+ and CD8+ peripheral blood T cells from healthy controls and from patients with patchy or totalis/universalis alopecia areata. RNA was extracted with the PAXgene miRNA kit for fixed scalp, the miRNeasy kit for PBMCs, and the RNeasy kit for mouse skin. In treated patients, disease severity was measured using the SALT score, which gives the percentage of scalp surface area affected.

The treatment or condition label for this specimen denotes: oral pan-JAK inhibitor, 5-10 mg twice daily. Lesional scalp punch biopsies and peripheral blood were obtained from alopecia areata patients. PBMCs were separated by density centrifugation and stained for CD3, CD4 and CD8, after which CD4+ and CD8+ T cells were sorted on a FACSAria. What the study reported, not specific to this receptor: TCR sequences shared between patients were less clear than in mice, possibly partly because of HLA diversity in the patient population. Scalp clonality and the number of expanded CD8+ clones among the top 100 scalp clones were significantly decreased by tofacitinib. Lesional scalp, especially in alopecia totalis/universalis, showed higher clonality and more expanded CD8+ clones than normal scalp, suggesting antigenic drive. During tofacitinib treatment, many expanded lesional clones stuck around in both scalp and blood, and this persistence may partly explain why relapse happens after treatment is stopped. Unlike mouse skin, where gammadelta T cells dominate, normal human skin contains resident alphabeta T cells that get sequenced too, which complicates analysis of the scalp TCR repertoire. Because the treated cohort was small and included a single nonresponder, larger studies are needed to assess links between baseline CD8+ expansion and response.

Sequences MNHEY (CDR1) and SVGAGI (CDR2) are obtained from the germline V gene. The CDR3 holds 14 amino acids from the cysteine to the phenylalanine. The read is trimmed to its CDR3 DNA, 42 bases read in frame from base 1. V drops 2 bases and J drops 5 bases, leaving 12 bases in between. The library was produced with the immunoSEQ multiplex PCR assay. RNA was extracted from all samples and reverse transcribed into cDNA, which served as template for TCR sequencing. First-strand cDNA was synthesized with SuperScript III using a 2:1 mix of oligo-dT and random hexamers. A synthetic immune receptor repertoire was used to assess amplification bias, and residual bias was removed computationally. Under the source paper's analysis protocol: Raw reads were preprocessed to remove errors, and CDR3 was defined by IMGT conventions from the conserved cysteine to phenylalanine. Clonality was calculated as 1 minus Shannon entropy normalized by log2 of the number of productive unique TCRs. CD4 or CD8 identity of scalp clones was inferred by cross-referencing scalp TCRbeta sequences with sorted blood CD4 and CD8 repertoires. Imported from immuneACCESS, the table was reduced by TCRdb to in-frame sequences with V and J called. These copies leave out some clones; in studies compared against another copy, an unresolved V gene accounts for under half, and the cause of the remainder is not known. Clonal size and the V and J genes are those of that table, whereas D and trimming came from the DNA. This sample is represented by roughly 100,000 clones; approximately 90% of them were singletons. The ten largest clones take up approximately 12% of the sample.

About this clone itself: Which antigen it targets is not known. It has no much larger one-base neighbor in the sample; base qualities were not kept.

The specimen comprised CD8+ T cells sorted from blood, sampled between weeks 30 and 35, from a patient treated with tofacitinib. This chain joins TRBV6-5 to TRBJ1-1; no D segment can be confidently identified. The clonotype was recovered from a human donor with alopecia areata. The CDR3 region has the sequence CASSYTTEMTEAFF. The sequenced DNA is TGTGCCAGCAGTTACACAACAGAAATGACTGAAGCTTTCTTT.